Given below is one TCR beta chain in context. Its antigen is currently unknown. After extraction with the RNeasy kit, roughly 0.5 to 1 ug of the RNA was reverse transcribed using random hexamers. TCRdb passed the immunoSEQ multiplex PCR reads through MiXCR, listing each CDR3 protein once. The sample lists about 120,000 distinct CDR3 sequences; 94% were seen once. These data are taken from a study of CD8 T cells in Susac syndrome. Study-level points and caveats: The study conceded that relatively few individuals underwent its TCR sequencing and HLA analysis.

In blood CD8+ and CD4+ T cells, TCR beta underwent sequencing. The control participants were healthy donors, and these controls were matched with respect to both age and sex. Both CD4+ and CD8+ T cells were negatively isolated, and TEMRA cells underwent FACS enrichment. Per the germline V gene, CDR1 is LGHNA and CDR2 is YSLEER. This CDR3 has 16 residues. J gave up 2 bases and V 0 bases, and 6 bases lay outside the gene matches. The source material was CD4+ T cells from PBMCs. The TCR sequence derives from a human donor in good health. The rearrangement joins TRBV4-3 to TRBJ2-7; TRBD1 matches at 8 bases. The CDR3 loop is CASSQDVGTGPYEQYF. The CDR3 DNA sequence: TGCGCCAGCAGCCAAGATGTTGGGACAGGTCCCTACGAGCAGTACTTC.